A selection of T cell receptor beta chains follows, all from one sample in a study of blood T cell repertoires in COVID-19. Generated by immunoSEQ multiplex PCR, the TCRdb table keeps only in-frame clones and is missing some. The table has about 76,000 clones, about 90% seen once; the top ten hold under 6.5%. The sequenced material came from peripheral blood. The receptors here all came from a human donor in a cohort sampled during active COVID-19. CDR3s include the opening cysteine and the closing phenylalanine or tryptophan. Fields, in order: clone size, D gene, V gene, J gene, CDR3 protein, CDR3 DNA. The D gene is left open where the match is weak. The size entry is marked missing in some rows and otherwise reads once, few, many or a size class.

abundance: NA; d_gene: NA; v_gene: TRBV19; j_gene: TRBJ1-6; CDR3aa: CASSIAYRVNNSPLHF; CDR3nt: TGTGCCAGTAGTATAGCCTACAGGGTAAATAATTCACCCCTCCACTTT
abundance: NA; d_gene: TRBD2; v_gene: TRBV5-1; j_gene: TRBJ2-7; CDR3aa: CASSLAGGSYEQYF; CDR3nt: TGCGCCAGCAGCTTAGCGGGGGGCTCCTACGAGCAGTACTTC
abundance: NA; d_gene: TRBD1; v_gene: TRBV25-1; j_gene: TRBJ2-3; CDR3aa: CASSERAGGEDTQYF; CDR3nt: TGTGCCAGCAGTGAACGAGCAGGGGGCGAAGATACGCAGTATTTT
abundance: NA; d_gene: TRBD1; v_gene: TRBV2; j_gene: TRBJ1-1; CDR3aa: CASRDDRGNTEAFF; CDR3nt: TGTGCCAGCAGGGACGACAGGGGGAACACTGAAGCTTTCTTT
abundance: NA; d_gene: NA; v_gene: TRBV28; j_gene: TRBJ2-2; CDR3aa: CASRSFGQGKTGELFF; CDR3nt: TGTGCCAGCAGGTCCTTTGGGCAGGGGAAAACCGGGGAGCTGTTTTTT
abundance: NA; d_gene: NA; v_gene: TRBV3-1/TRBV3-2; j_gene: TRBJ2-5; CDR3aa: CASSQDGRLPTETQYF; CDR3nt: TGTGCCAGCAGCCAAGACGGAAGACTACCTACGGAGACCCAGTACTTC
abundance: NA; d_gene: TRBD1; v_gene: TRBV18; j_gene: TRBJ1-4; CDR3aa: CASSPPLGTGFEKLFF; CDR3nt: TGTGCCAGCTCACCTCCGTTGGGGACAGGGTTCGAAAAACTGTTTTTT
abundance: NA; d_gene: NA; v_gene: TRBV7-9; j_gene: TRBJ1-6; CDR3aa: CASSLGTPDNSPLHF; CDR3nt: TGTGCCAGCAGCTTAGGGACTCCCGATAATTCACCCCTCCACTTT
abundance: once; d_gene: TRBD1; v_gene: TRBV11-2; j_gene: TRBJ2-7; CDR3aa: CASSSTAGTDNYEQYF; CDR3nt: TGTGCCAGCAGCTCAACCGCCGGGACAGATAACTACGAGCAGTACTTC
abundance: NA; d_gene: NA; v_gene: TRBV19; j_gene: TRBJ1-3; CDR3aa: CASTLTGDSGNTIYF; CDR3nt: TGTGCCAGTACCCTAACCGGGGACTCTGGAAACACCATATATTTT
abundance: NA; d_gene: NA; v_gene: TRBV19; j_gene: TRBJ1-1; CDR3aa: CASSMATVGNTEAFF; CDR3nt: TGTGCCAGTAGTATGGCGACAGTCGGGAACACTGAAGCTTTCTTT
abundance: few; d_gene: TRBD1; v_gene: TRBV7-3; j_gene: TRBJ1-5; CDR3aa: CASSLRDRGTNQPQHF; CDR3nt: TGTGCCAGCAGCTTACGGGACAGGGGTACTAATCAGCCCCAGCATTTT
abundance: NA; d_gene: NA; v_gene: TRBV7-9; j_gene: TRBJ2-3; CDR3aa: CASSFGGTTDTQYF; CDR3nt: TGTGCCAGCAGCTTTGGCGGGACCACAGATACGCAGTATTTT
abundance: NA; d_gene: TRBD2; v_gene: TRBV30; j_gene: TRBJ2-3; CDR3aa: CAWSVSGDTQYF; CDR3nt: TGTGCCTGGAGTGTTAGCGGGGATACGCAGTATTTT
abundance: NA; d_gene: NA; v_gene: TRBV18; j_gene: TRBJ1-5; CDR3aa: CASSPGSNQPQHF; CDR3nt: TGTGCCAGCTCACCGGGCAGCAATCAGCCCCAGCATTTT
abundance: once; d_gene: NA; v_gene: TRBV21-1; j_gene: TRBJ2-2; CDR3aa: CASRTIGRGLVFLLSSTGELFF; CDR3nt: TGTGCCAGCAGAACAATTGGCAGGGGGCTTGTGTTCCTATTGAGTAGCACCGGGGAGCTGTTTTTT
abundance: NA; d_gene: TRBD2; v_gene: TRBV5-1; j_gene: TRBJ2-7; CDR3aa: CASTGLAGGLGEQYF; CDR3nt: TGCGCCAGCACCGGACTAGCGGGGGGACTGGGCGAGCAGTACTTC
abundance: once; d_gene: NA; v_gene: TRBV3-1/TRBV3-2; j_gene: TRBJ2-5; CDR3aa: CASSQDGQSLGTQYF; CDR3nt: TGTGCCAGCAGCCAAGATGGGCAGAGCTTGGGGACCCAGTACTTC
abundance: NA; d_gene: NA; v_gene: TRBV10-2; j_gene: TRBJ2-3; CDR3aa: CASSTQTDTQYF; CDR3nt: TGCGCCAGCAGTACCCAGACAGATACGCAGTATTTT
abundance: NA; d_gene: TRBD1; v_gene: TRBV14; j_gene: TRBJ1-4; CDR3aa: CASSQDRRQGENEKLFF; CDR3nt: TGTGCCAGCAGCCAAGATCGTAGACAGGGGGAAAATGAAAAACTGTTTTTT
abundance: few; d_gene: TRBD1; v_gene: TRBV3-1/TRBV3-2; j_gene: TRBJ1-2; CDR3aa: CASSHHRGMDGYTF; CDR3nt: TGTGCCAGCAGCCATCACAGGGGGATGGATGGCTACACCTTC
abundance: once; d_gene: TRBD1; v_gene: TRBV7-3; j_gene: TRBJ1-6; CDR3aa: CASSRYDRGNSPLHF; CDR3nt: TGTGCCAGCAGCAGATACGACAGGGGTAATTCACCCCTCCACTTT
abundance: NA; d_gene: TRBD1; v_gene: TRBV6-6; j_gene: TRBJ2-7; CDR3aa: CASSSSRTGFIYEQYF; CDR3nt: TGTGCCAGCAGTTCAAGTAGGACAGGGTTTATCTACGAGCAGTACTTC
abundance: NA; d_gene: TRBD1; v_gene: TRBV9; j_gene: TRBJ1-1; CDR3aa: CASSPRGQGFTEAFF; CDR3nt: TGTGCCAGCAGCCCCCGAGGACAGGGTTTCACTGAAGCTTTCTTT
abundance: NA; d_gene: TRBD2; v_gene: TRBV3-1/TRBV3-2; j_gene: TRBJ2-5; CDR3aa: CASSQAGGETQYF; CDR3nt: TGTGCCAGCAGCCAAGCGGGAGGGGAGACCCAGTACTTC
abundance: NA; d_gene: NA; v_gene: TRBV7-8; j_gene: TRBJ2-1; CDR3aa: CASSLGHGLYNEQFF; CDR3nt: TGTGCCAGCAGCTTAGGGCACGGGTTGTACAATGAGCAGTTCTTC
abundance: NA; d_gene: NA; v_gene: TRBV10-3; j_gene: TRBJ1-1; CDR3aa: CAIAGEGSRAFF; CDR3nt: TGTGCCATCGCCGGGGAAGGTTCGCGGGCTTTCTTT
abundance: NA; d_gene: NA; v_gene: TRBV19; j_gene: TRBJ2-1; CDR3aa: CASSVISYNEQFF; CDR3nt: TGTGCCAGTAGTGTTATTTCCTACAATGAGCAGTTCTTC
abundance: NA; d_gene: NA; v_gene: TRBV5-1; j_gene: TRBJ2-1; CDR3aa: CASSLWRGANEQFF; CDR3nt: TGCGCCAGCAGCTTGTGGCGCGGTGCCAATGAGCAGTTCTTC
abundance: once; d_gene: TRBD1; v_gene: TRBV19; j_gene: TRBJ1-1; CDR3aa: CASSPPTGFTEAFF; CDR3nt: TGTGCCAGTAGTCCGCCGACAGGGTTTACTGAAGCTTTCTTT
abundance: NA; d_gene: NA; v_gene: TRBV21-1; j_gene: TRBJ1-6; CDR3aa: CASSKVGQANSPLHF; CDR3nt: TGTGCCAGCAGCAAAGTGGGACAAGCAAATTCACCCCTCCACTTT
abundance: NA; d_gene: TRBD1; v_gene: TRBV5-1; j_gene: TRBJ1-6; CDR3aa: CASRPVTGDPLHF; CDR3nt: TGCGCCAGCAGACCCGTGACAGGGGATCCCCTCCACTTT
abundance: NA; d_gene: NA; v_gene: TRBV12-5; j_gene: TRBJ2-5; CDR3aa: CASGIGLAGRPSGAQYF; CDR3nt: TGTGCTAGTGGTATAGGTCTGGCGGGGCGACCTAGTGGGGCCCAGTACTTC
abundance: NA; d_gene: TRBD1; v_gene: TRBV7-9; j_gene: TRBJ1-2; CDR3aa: CASSRRDRGAYGYTF; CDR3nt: TGTGCCAGCAGCCGCCGGGACAGGGGAGCCTATGGCTACACCTTC
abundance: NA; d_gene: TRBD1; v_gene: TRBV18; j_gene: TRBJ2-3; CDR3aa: CASSPTGTAIDTQYF; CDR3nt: TGTGCCAGCTCACCAACCGGGACAGCGATAGATACGCAGTATTTT
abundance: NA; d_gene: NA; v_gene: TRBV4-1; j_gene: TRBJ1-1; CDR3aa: CASRDSRMNTEAFF; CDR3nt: TGCGCCAGCAGAGACAGTAGAATGAACACTGAAGCTTTCTTT
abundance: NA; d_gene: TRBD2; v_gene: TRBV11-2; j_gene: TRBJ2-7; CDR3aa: CASRPALAGGLDEQYF; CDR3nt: TGTGCCAGCAGACCGGCGCTAGCGGGGGGATTAGACGAGCAGTACTTC
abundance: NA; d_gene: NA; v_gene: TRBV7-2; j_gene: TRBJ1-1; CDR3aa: CASSLQVNAEAFF; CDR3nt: TGTGCCAGCAGCTTACAGGTTAATGCTGAAGCTTTCTTT
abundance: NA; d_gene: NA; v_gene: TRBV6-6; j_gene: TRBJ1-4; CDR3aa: CASSYPAGATNEKLFF; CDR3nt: TGTGCCAGCAGTTACCCGGCAGGGGCGACTAATGAAAAACTGTTTTTT
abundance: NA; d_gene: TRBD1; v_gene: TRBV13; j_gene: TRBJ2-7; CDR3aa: CASSPTTGFFYEQYF; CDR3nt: TGTGCCAGCAGCCCAACGACAGGGTTTTTCTACGAGCAGTACTTC
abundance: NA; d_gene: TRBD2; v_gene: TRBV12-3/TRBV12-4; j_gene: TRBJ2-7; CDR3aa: CASLASGGYEQYF; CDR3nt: TGTGCCAGCCTCGCCTCGGGGGGCTACGAGCAGTACTTC
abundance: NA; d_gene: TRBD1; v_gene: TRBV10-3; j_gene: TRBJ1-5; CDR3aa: CATGQANQPQHF; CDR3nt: TGTGCCACAGGACAGGCCAATCAGCCCCAGCATTTT
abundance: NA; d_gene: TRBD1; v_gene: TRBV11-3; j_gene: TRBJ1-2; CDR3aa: CASSLDKTGPLYGYTF; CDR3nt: TGTGCCAGCAGCTTAGACAAGACAGGGCCCCTTTATGGCTACACCTTC
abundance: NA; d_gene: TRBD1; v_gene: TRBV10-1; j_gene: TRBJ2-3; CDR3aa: CASSERQGAVDTQYF; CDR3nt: TGCGCCAGCAGTGAGAGACAGGGGGCTGTAGATACGCAGTATTTT